These T cell receptor beta chains were read from a single sample in a study of T cell responses to AZD1222 COVID-19 vaccine. Assay used: immunoSEQ multiplex PCR; TCRdb lists only in-frame clones, some missing. The table has 94,000 or so clones, around 90% seen once. Sequencing used peripheral blood, obtained on day 0 of AZD1222 vaccination. Source of these receptors: an adult in good health. Both conserved end residues are part of each CDR3. The D gene is left open where the match is weak.

j_gene: TRBJ1-2; d_gene: NA; v_gene: TRBV11-1; CDR3aa: CASSLSHNYGYTF
j_gene: TRBJ2-5; d_gene: NA; v_gene: TRBV19; CDR3aa: CASSFGLGETQYF
j_gene: TRBJ2-7; d_gene: TRBD1; v_gene: TRBV27; CDR3aa: CASPPGGVNEQYF
j_gene: TRBJ1-3; d_gene: NA; v_gene: TRBV4-1; CDR3aa: CASSHSSQHTIYF
j_gene: TRBJ2-7; d_gene: NA; v_gene: TRBV27; CDR3aa: CASSWEIGPSYEQYF
j_gene: TRBJ1-2; d_gene: NA; v_gene: TRBV6-5; CDR3aa: CASTTGQSIYGYTF
j_gene: TRBJ2-7; d_gene: TRBD2; v_gene: TRBV9; CDR3aa: CASSVGSGRDEQYF
j_gene: TRBJ1-6; d_gene: NA; v_gene: TRBV27; CDR3aa: CASTDSTYNSPLHF
j_gene: TRBJ2-2; d_gene: NA; v_gene: TRBV7-8; CDR3aa: CASSFGHTGELFF
j_gene: TRBJ2-2; d_gene: TRBD2; v_gene: TRBV27; CDR3aa: CASSSTSGELNTGELFF
j_gene: TRBJ2-7; d_gene: NA; v_gene: TRBV5-6; CDR3aa: CASSRNDEQYF
j_gene: TRBJ2-7; d_gene: NA; v_gene: TRBV6-5; CDR3aa: CASSLTGTTPREQYF
j_gene: TRBJ2-7; d_gene: NA; v_gene: TRBV28; CDR3aa: CASSWVAVYEQYF
j_gene: TRBJ2-3; d_gene: NA; v_gene: TRBV5-1; CDR3aa: CASSAEVALTEYF
j_gene: TRBJ2-1; d_gene: NA; v_gene: TRBV15; CDR3aa: CATSRLPPAGLPNEQFF
j_gene: TRBJ1-5; d_gene: NA; v_gene: TRBV7-9; CDR3aa: CASSPEFQGSNQPQHF
j_gene: TRBJ2-1; d_gene: NA; v_gene: TRBV13; CDR3aa: CASSLRGGRDNEQFF
j_gene: TRBJ1-6; d_gene: NA; v_gene: TRBV4-2; CDR3aa: CASSRTMGGNRTLHF
j_gene: TRBJ1-1; d_gene: NA; v_gene: TRBV27; CDR3aa: CASRQGTEAFF
j_gene: TRBJ2-7; d_gene: TRBD1; v_gene: TRBV29-1; CDR3aa: CSVERTGAPYEQYF
j_gene: TRBJ2-7; d_gene: TRBD2; v_gene: TRBV11-2; CDR3aa: CASSPGLAGGGSEQYF
j_gene: TRBJ1-6; d_gene: TRBD1; v_gene: TRBV4-1; CDR3aa: CASSHNAGTGWNSPLHF
j_gene: TRBJ1-1; d_gene: NA; v_gene: TRBV29-1; CDR3aa: CSVVLWNTEAFF
j_gene: TRBJ1-5; d_gene: NA; v_gene: TRBV12-3/TRBV12-4; CDR3aa: CASSFIRHQPQHF
j_gene: TRBJ2-5; d_gene: TRBD1; v_gene: TRBV11-3; CDR3aa: CASSSGQRETQYF
j_gene: TRBJ1-6; d_gene: NA; v_gene: TRBV19; CDR3aa: CASSIERRSSYNSPLHF
j_gene: TRBJ2-7; d_gene: NA; v_gene: TRBV27; CDR3aa: CASALQGWSYEQYF
j_gene: TRBJ2-1; d_gene: TRBD2; v_gene: TRBV30; CDR3aa: CAWRSRLAGVGNEQFF
j_gene: TRBJ1-1; d_gene: NA; v_gene: TRBV2; CDR3aa: CASSPREDTEAFF
j_gene: TRBJ1-5; d_gene: NA; v_gene: TRBV7-6; CDR3aa: CASAPGGVGNQPQHF
j_gene: TRBJ1-2; d_gene: NA; v_gene: TRBV18; CDR3aa: CASSRQDDYGYTF
j_gene: TRBJ2-1; d_gene: TRBD2; v_gene: TRBV29-1; CDR3aa: CSVERRVAGGVNEQFF
j_gene: TRBJ2-7; d_gene: NA; v_gene: TRBV19; CDR3aa: CASSNGSPFDEQYF
j_gene: TRBJ2-2; d_gene: TRBD2; v_gene: TRBV11-2; CDR3aa: CASSPGLAGVAGELFF
j_gene: TRBJ2-2; d_gene: NA; v_gene: TRBV7-6; CDR3aa: CASSLAKLGGELFF
j_gene: TRBJ2-7; d_gene: TRBD1; v_gene: TRBV28; CDR3aa: CASRIPDRGREQYF
j_gene: TRBJ2-1; d_gene: TRBD1; v_gene: TRBV3-1/TRBV3-2; CDR3aa: CASSHQPPGQGPNSGDYYNEQFF